Below are 7 T cell receptor beta chains sequenced from a single sample in a study of OX40 agonist ivuxolimab in advanced cancers. The table came from immunoSEQ multiplex PCR; TCRdb's copy has only in-frame clones and leaves some out. In the table there are about 37,000 clones, approximately 90% of which are singletons. Sample: CD4+ or CD8+ T cells sorted from blood, taken in a trial of the OX40 agonist ivuxolimab. The receptor source for this set is an adult with an advanced solid tumor such as melanoma, head and neck, liver or kidney cancer.

This clone was observed a few times. The chain employs TRBV7-8 and TRBJ2-7, with D tentatively TRBD1 (5 bases). This CDR3 is built from 13 residues. V dropped 5 bases and J dropped 4 bases, with 12 bases sitting between them. CDR1 SGHVS and CDR2 FQNEAQ come from the germline V gene. CDR3 nucleotides: TGTGCCAGCAGCCCCGGACAAATTTACGAGCAGTACTTC. It is translated as CASSPGQIYEQYF. The full variable domain, rest sourced from reference TRBV7-8 and TRBJ2-7, is GAGVSQSPRYKVAKRGQDVALRCDPISGHVSLFWYQQALGQGPEFLTYFQNEAQLDKSGLPSDRFFAERPEGSVSTLKIQRTQQEDSAVYLCASSPGQIYEQYFGPGTRLTVT.

For the CDR3, the DNA is TGCGCCAGCAGCTTGGGCCCCATCCCGGGACTAGTCGGGACCCAGTACTTC. Amino acid sequence: CASSLGPIPGLVGTQYF. The chain combines TRBV5-1 with TRBJ2-5, with TRBD2 identical over 8 bases. V gave up 0 bases and J gave up 7 bases; unmatched junction bases: 14. Germline V gene sequence: CDR1 SGHRS, CDR2 YFSETQ. The CDR3 runs to 17 residues.

The chain recombines TRBV18 with TRBJ2-5, with a tentative D call TRBD2 (6 bases). Deletions cut 2 bases from V and 5 bases from J, with 18 bases between. The CDR3 extends over 16 amino acids. Germline CDR1 is KGHSH and CDR2 is LQKENI. CDR3 protein: CASSPSGGKPLETQYF. The CDR3 DNA is TGTGCCAGCTCACCATCCGGCGGGAAGCCGCTGGAGACCCAGTACTTC.

In this sample, this clone turned up a few times. The chain combines TRBV4-2 with TRBJ1-5; D is unresolved. The CDR3 extends over 13 amino acids. Trimming stripped 1 base from V and 4 bases from J, with 5 bases between. Germline lookup yields CDR1 LGHNA and CDR2 YNFKEQ. CDR3 in amino acids: CASSQGPNQPQHF. The CDR3, as DNA: TGTGCCAGCAGCCAAGGACCTAATCAGCCCCAGCATTTT.

The chain combines TRBV4-1 with TRBJ2-7, with D perhaps assigned TRBD1 or TRBD2 (5 bases each). The CDR3 spans 17 residues. Trimming removed 2 bases from V and 2 bases from J, with 19 bases in between. Germline V lookup: CDR1 MGHRA, CDR2 YSYEKL. This CDR3 reads CASSQRPGAEFPYEQYF. Written as DNA, the CDR3 is TGCGCCAGCAGCCAAAGGCCCGGGGCGGAGTTTCCCTACGAGCAGTACTTC.

The J gene is TRBJ1-2, the V gene TRBV28; 8 bases line up with TRBD1. V trimming: 5 bases; J trimming: 2 bases; junction bases outside the gene matches: 7. CDR3 length equals 15 residues. CDR1 MDHEN and CDR2 SYDVKM come from the germline V gene. The CDR3 sequence: CASSRPGQVNYGYTF. In nucleotides, the CDR3 is TGTGCCAGCAGTCGACCGGGACAGGTGAACTATGGCTACACCTTC.

The V call is TRBV5-1, the J call TRBJ2-1, with a possible D match to TRBD1 (5 bases). Germline loops: CDR1 SGHRS, CDR2 YFSETQ. This CDR3 comprises 16 residues. Trimming removed 4 bases from V and 8 bases from J, with 22 bases in between. The CDR3 reads CASSQFSGAAVDEQFF. The CDR3 nucleotides read TGCGCCAGCAGCCAATTTAGTGGGGCTGCTGTAGATGAGCAGTTCTTC.